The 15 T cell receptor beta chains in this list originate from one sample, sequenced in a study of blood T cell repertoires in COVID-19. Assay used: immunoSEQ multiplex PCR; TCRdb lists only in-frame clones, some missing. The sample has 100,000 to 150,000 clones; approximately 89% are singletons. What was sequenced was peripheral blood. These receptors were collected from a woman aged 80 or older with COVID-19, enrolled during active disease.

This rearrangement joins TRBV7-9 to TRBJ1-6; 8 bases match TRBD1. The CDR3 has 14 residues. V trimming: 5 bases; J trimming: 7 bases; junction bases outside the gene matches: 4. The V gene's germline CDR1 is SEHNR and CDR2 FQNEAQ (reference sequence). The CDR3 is CASSHRDRNSPLHF. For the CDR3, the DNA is TGTGCCAGCAGCCACCGGGACAGGAATTCACCCCTCCACTTT.

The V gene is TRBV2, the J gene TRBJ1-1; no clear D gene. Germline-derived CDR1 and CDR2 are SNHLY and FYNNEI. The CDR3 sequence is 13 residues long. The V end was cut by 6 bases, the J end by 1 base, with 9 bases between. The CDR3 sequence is CASRLDWNTEAFF. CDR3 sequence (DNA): TGTGCCAGCAGACTCGACTGGAACACTGAAGCTTTCTTT.

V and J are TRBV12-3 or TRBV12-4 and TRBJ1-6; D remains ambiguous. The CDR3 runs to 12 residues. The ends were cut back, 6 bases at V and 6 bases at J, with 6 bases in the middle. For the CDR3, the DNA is TGTGCCAGCAGAGACATTAATTCACCCCTCCACTTT. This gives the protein CASRDINSPLHF.

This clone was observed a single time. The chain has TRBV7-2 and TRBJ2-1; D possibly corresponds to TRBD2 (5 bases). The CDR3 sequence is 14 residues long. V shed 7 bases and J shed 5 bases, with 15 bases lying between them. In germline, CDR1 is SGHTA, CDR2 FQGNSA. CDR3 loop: CASTQTRGNNEQFF. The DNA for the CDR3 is TGTGCCAGCACGCAGACTCGGGGAAACAATGAGCAGTTCTTC.

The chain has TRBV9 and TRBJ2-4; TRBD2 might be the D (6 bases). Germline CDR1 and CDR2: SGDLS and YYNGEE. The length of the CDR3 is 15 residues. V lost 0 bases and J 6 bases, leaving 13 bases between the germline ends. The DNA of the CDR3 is TGTGCCAGCAGCGTAGGCGGGGAGAAACTAAACATTCAGTACTTC. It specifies CASSVGGEKLNIQYF.

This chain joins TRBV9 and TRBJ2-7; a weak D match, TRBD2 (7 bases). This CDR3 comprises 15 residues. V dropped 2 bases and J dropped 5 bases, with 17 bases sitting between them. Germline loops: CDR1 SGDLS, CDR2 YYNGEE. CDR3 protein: CASSVSGYPGDEQYF. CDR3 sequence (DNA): TGTGCCAGCAGCGTTAGCGGGTACCCAGGGGACGAGCAGTACTTC.

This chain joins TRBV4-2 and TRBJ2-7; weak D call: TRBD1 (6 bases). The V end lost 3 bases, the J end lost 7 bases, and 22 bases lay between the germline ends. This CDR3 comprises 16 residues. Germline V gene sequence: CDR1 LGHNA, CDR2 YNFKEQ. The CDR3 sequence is CASSHVGSEKRGEQYF. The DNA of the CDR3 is TGTGCCAGCAGCCACGTGGGCAGTGAGAAGAGGGGGGAGCAGTACTTC.

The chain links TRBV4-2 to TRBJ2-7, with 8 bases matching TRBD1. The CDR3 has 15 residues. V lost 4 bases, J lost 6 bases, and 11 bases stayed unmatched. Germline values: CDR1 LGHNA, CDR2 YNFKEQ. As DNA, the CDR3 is TGTGCCAGCAGCCCGGACTCCGGGACAGGCGGCGAGCAGTACTTC. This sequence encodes CASSPDSGTGGEQYF.

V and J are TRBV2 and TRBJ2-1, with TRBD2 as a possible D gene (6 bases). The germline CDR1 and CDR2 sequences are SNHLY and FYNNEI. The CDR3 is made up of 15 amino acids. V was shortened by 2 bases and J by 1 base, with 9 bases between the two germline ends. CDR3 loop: CASSETGESYNEQFF. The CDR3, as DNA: TGTGCCAGCAGTGAAACGGGGGAGTCCTACAATGAGCAGTTCTTC.

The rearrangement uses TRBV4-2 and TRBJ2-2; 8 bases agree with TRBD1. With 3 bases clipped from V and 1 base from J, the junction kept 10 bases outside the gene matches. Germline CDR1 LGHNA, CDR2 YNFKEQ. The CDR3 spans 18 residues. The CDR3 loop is CASSQWIAGTGNTGELFF. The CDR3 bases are TGTGCCAGCAGCCAGTGGATAGCCGGGACAGGGAACACCGGGGAGCTGTTTTTT.

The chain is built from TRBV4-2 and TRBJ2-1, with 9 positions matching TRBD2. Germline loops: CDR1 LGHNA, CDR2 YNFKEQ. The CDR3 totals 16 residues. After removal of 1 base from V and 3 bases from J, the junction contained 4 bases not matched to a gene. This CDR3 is CASSQGLAENYNEQFF. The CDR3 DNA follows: TGTGCCAGCAGCCAAGGACTAGCGGAGAACTACAATGAGCAGTTCTTC.

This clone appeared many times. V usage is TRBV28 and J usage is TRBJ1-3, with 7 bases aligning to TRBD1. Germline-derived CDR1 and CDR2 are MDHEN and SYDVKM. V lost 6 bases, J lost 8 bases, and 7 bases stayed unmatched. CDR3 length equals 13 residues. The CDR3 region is CASSRDRDDTIYF. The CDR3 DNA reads TGTGCCAGCAGCCGCGACAGGGATGACACCATATATTTT.

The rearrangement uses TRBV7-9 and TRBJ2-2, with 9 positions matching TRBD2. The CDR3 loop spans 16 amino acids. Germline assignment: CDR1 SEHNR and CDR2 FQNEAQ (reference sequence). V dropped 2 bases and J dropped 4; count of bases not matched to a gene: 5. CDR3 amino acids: CASSLSGTSITGELFF. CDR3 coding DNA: TGTGCCAGCAGCTTATCCGGGACTAGCATCACCGGGGAGCTGTTTTTT.

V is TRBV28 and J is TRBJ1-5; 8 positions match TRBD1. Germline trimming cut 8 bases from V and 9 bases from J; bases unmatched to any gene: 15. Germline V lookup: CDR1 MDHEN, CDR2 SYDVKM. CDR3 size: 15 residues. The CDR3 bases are TGTGCCAGCGACGTAACGTCAGGGGGCCGATGGCCCCAGCATTTT. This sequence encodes CASDVTSGGRWPQHF.

CDR3 sequence: CASSPTGGVNNEQFF. The CDR3 nucleotides are TGTGCCAGCAGCCCGACAGGGGGTGTCAACAATGAGCAGTTCTTC. The rearrangement joins TRBV7-2 to TRBJ2-1; 9 nucleotides match TRBD1. Looked up from germline, CDR1 is SGHTA and CDR2 is FQGNSA. This CDR3 spans 15 amino acids. The V segment lost 5 bases and the J segment 5 bases; nucleotides outside the gene matches: 7.